The rows below give T cell receptor beta chains drawn from one sample of a study of T cell repertoires in cytomegalovirus infection. TCRdb reprocessed the reads via MiXCR and lists one record per CDR3 protein. The sample consists of a few hundred thousand distinct CDR3 sequences, under 45% of them appearing once. Their antigens are not known. The material was cultured PBMCs, obtained from culture after CMV antigen stimulation. Receptors originate from a human donor in good health (CMV status not recorded). Some clones in this sample may be carry-over from other donors' samples. Each CDR3 is given with its conserved first and last residue. Fields, in order: D gene, J gene, clone size, V gene, CDR3 protein, CDR3 DNA. D genes are given only for firm matches. Size values are once, few and many counts, or a class for expanded clones, and some rows have none.

D: .
J: TRBJ1-5
size: .
V: TRBV27
CDR3: CASSLYFGGLKNQPQHF
DNA: TGTGCCAGCAGTTTATACTTCGGGGGGCTAAAGAATCAGCCCCAGCATTTT

D: .
J: TRBJ2-2
size: few
V: TRBV12-3/TRBV12-4
CDR3: CASTPAPPSLFF
DNA: TGTGCCAGCACTCCCGCGCCCCCCAGTTTGTTTTTT

D: .
J: TRBJ2-4
size: .
V: TRBV12-3/TRBV12-4
CDR3: CASSLLAGLAKNIQYF
DNA: TGTGCCAGCAGTTTATTGGCAGGATTAGCCAAAAACATTCAGTACTTC

D: .
J: TRBJ2-1
size: .
V: TRBV18
CDR3: CASSPRQGSFNEQFF
DNA: TGTGCCAGCTCACCGCGGCAGGGGAGTTTCAATGAGCAGTTCTTC

D: TRBD2
J: TRBJ2-1
size: .
V: TRBV20-1
CDR3: CSASSSGGYNEQFF
DNA: TGCAGTGCTTCTTCTAGCGGGGGATACAATGAGCAGTTCTTC

D: .
J: TRBJ2-2
size: once
V: TRBV20-1
CDR3: CSARKRRPGELFF
DNA: TGCAGTGCTAGAAAAAGACGTCCCGGGGAGCTGTTTTTT

D: .
J: TRBJ1-4
size: .
V: TRBV7-6
CDR3: CASSLEAGANEKLFF
DNA: TGTGCCAGCAGCTTAGAGGCGGGAGCTAATGAAAAACTGTTTTTT

D: .
J: TRBJ2-2
size: .
V: TRBV27
CDR3: CASSESSGLNTGELFF
DNA: TGTGCCAGCAGTGAGTCCTCTGGTTTGAACACCGGGGAGCTGTTTTTT

D: TRBD2
J: TRBJ2-1
size: .
V: TRBV7-2
CDR3: CASSPFSGGAKNEQFF
DNA: TGTGCCAGCAGCCCATTTAGCGGGGGGGCTAAGAATGAGCAGTTCTTC

D: TRBD1
J: TRBJ1-5
size: .
V: TRBV2
CDR3: CASKGAPSNQPQHF
DNA: TGTGCCAGCAAGGGGGCTCCTAGCAATCAGCCCCAGCATTTT

D: .
J: TRBJ2-1
size: .
V: TRBV6-6
CDR3: CASSYSRWDYNEQFF
DNA: TGTGCCAGCAGTTACTCGAGATGGGATTACAATGAGCAGTTCTTC

D: .
J: TRBJ2-1
size: .
V: TRBV15
CDR3: CATSREDNRGDEQFF
DNA: TGTGCCACCAGCAGAGAGGACAACAGAGGGGATGAGCAGTTCTTC

D: .
J: TRBJ1-5
size: few
V: TRBV2
CDR3: CASSAEGTQPQHF
DNA: TGTGCCAGCAGCGCCGAGGGGACGCAGCCCCAGCATTTT

D: TRBD2
J: TRBJ2-2
size: few
V: TRBV10-3
CDR3: CAAWTSSNTGELFF
DNA: TGTGCCGCCTGGACTAGCAGCAACACCGGGGAGCTGTTTTTT

D: .
J: TRBJ1-6
size: few
V: TRBV7-6
CDR3: CASIQGDNSPLHF
DNA: TGTGCCAGCATTCAGGGAGATAATTCACCCCTCCACTTT

D: .
J: TRBJ2-3
size: many
V: TRBV7-8
CDR3: CASSLAGTSPSTDTQYF
DNA: TGTGCCAGCAGCTTAGCGGGGACGAGTCCTAGCACAGATACGCAGTATTTT

D: .
J: TRBJ1-5
size: .
V: TRBV4-3
CDR3: CASSQAWGNQPQHF
DNA: TGCGCCAGCAGCCAAGCTTGGGGTAATCAGCCCCAGCATTTT

D: .
J: TRBJ2-7
size: few
V: TRBV19
CDR3: CASSSGTVNSYEQYF
DNA: TGTGCCAGTAGTTCGGGGACTGTTAACTCCTACGAGCAGTACTTC

D: .
J: TRBJ1-5
size: .
V: TRBV6-6
CDR3: CASILSYSNQPQHF
DNA: TGTGCCAGCATTTTGAGTTATAGCAATCAGCCCCAGCATTTT

D: .
J: TRBJ2-5
size: .
V: TRBV7-8
CDR3: CASSASAQETQYF
DNA: TGTGCCAGCAGCGCCAGCGCTCAAGAGACCCAGTACTTC

D: TRBD1
J: TRBJ1-5
size: few
V: TRBV7-4
CDR3: CASSLVGTGYHQPQHF
DNA: TGTGCCAGCAGCTTAGTAGGGACAGGGTACCATCAGCCCCAGCATTTT

D: .
J: TRBJ2-3
size: few
V: TRBV3-1
CDR3: CASSQDGRDLSYTDTQYF
DNA: TGTGCCAGCAGCCAAGATGGCCGGGATCTGTCTTACACAGATACGCAGTATTTT

D: TRBD1
J: TRBJ2-5
size: .
V: TRBV27
CDR3: CASRPRQGASPPSGTQYF
DNA: TGTGCCAGCAGGCCCCGACAGGGGGCAAGTCCGCCCTCCGGGACCCAGTACTTC

D: TRBD1
J: TRBJ1-1
size: .
V: TRBV12-3/TRBV12-4
CDR3: CASSFSGQVKAFF
DNA: TGTGCCAGCAGTTTCTCGGGACAGGTGAAAGCTTTCTTT

D: TRBD1
J: TRBJ1-1
size: .
V: TRBV7-2
CDR3: CASSPYGQGPTEAFF
DNA: TGTGCCAGCAGCCCCTATGGACAGGGCCCCACTGAAGCTTTCTTT

D: .
J: TRBJ1-3
size: few
V: TRBV19
CDR3: CASSNSGSFSGNTIYF
DNA: TGTGCCAGTAGTAACTCAGGGTCCTTCTCTGGAAACACCATATATTTT

D: .
J: TRBJ1-3
size: .
V: TRBV6-2/TRBV6-3
CDR3: CASSRGPSAGNTIYF
DNA: TGTGCCAGCAGCCGTGGACCCTCCGCTGGAAACACCATATATTTT

D: .
J: TRBJ1-6
size: few
V: TRBV7-2
CDR3: CASSTPAGRGSPLHF
DNA: TGTGCCAGCAGCACCCCGGCAGGGCGGGGTTCACCCCTCCACTTT

D: TRBD2
J: TRBJ2-1
size: few
V: TRBV7-2
CDR3: CASRTSGGSGNEQFF
DNA: TGTGCCAGCAGGACTAGCGGGGGCTCGGGCAATGAGCAGTTCTTC

D: .
J: TRBJ1-2
size: .
V: TRBV20-1
CDR3: CSARDLSRDTTNYGYTF
DNA: TGCAGTGCTAGAGATTTGTCTCGGGACACTACTAACTATGGCTACACCTTC

D: .
J: TRBJ1-6
size: few
V: TRBV6-5
CDR3: CASSTRGGREGEPLHF
DNA: TGTGCCAGCTCTACAAGGGGCGGGCGGGAGGGGGAACCCCTCCACTTT

D: TRBD1
J: TRBJ2-6
size: few
V: TRBV12-3/TRBV12-4
CDR3: CASRTGFYSGANVLTF
DNA: TGTGCCAGCCGGACAGGGTTTTACTCTGGGGCCAACGTCCTGACTTTC

D: .
J: TRBJ1-2
size: .
V: TRBV7-8
CDR3: CASSLAMGGIYGYTF
DNA: TGTGCCAGCAGCTTAGCGATGGGGGGCATTTATGGCTACACCTTC

D: .
J: TRBJ1-1
size: .
V: TRBV6-6
CDR3: CASSNRDTRGYTEAFF
DNA: TGTGCCAGCAGTAACCGGGACACAAGAGGATACACTGAAGCTTTCTTT

D: .
J: TRBJ2-5
size: .
V: TRBV10-3
CDR3: CAISGALGVGETQYF
DNA: TGTGCCATCAGTGGGGCCCTGGGAGTGGGGGAGACCCAGTACTTC

D: TRBD1
J: TRBJ2-7
size: .
V: TRBV7-2
CDR3: CASSNRDRLHEQYF
DNA: TGTGCCAGCAGCAACAGGGACAGGCTCCACGAGCAGTACTTC

D: TRBD1
J: TRBJ2-4
size: few
V: TRBV7-9
CDR3: CASSGGTGVAKNIQYF
DNA: TGTGCCAGCAGCGGGGGCACAGGGGTAGCCAAAAACATTCAGTACTTC

D: .
J: TRBJ2-1
size: few
V: TRBV12-3/TRBV12-4
CDR3: CASSLTRDNRHEQFF
DNA: TGTGCCAGCAGTTTAACAAGGGACAACCGTCATGAGCAGTTCTTC

D: TRBD2
J: TRBJ2-1
size: many
V: TRBV7-2
CDR3: CASAPRTSTNNEQFF
DNA: TGTGCCAGCGCTCCTCGGACTAGCACTAACAATGAGCAGTTCTTC

D: TRBD2
J: TRBJ2-7
size: few
V: TRBV28
CDR3: CASSLLAGDSEQYF
DNA: TGTGCCAGCAGTTTACTAGCGGGAGACTCCGAGCAGTACTTC

D: TRBD2
J: TRBJ2-2
size: .
V: TRBV2
CDR3: CASSREGAVTGELFF
DNA: TGTGCCAGCTCTAGGGAGGGCGCGGTCACCGGGGAGCTGTTTTTT

D: .
J: TRBJ1-5
size: .
V: TRBV30
CDR3: CAWSGLALGPQHF
DNA: TGTGCCTGGAGTGGCCTAGCGCTGGGACCCCAGCATTTT

D: TRBD2
J: TRBJ2-7
size: .
V: TRBV7-2
CDR3: CASSLLAGDNYEQYF
DNA: TGTGCCAGCAGCCTGCTAGCGGGAGACAACTACGAGCAGTACTTC

D: .
J: TRBJ1-1
size: few
V: TRBV28
CDR3: CASSPLETNTEAFF
DNA: TGTGCCAGCAGCCCTCTTGAGACGAACACTGAAGCTTTCTTT

D: .
J: TRBJ2-1
size: few
V: TRBV7-2
CDR3: CASSSFDGSTSEQFF
DNA: TGTGCCAGCAGCTCGTTTGACGGGAGTACGAGTGAGCAGTTCTTC

D: .
J: TRBJ2-1
size: .
V: TRBV24-1
CDR3: CATSDVGLREQFF
DNA: TGTGCCACCAGTGACGTGGGCCTGAGGGAGCAGTTCTTC

D: .
J: TRBJ1-5
size: few
V: TRBV28
CDR3: CASSWEGRSDQPQHF
DNA: TGTGCCAGCAGTTGGGAGGGGAGAAGCGATCAGCCCCAGCATTTT

D: .
J: TRBJ1-1
size: many
V: TRBV11-2
CDR3: CASRKTGSLIAEAFF
DNA: TGTGCCAGCAGGAAGACAGGTTCTCTTATCGCTGAAGCTTTCTTT

D: .
J: TRBJ2-1
size: .
V: TRBV5-4
CDR3: CASSLGMLEQFF
DNA: TGTGCCAGCAGCTTGGGGATGCTGGAGCAGTTCTTC

D: .
J: TRBJ2-5
size: .
V: TRBV2
CDR3: CASSEGTYQETQYF
DNA: TGTGCCAGCAGTGAAGGGACCTACCAAGAGACCCAGTACTTC

D: TRBD2
J: TRBJ2-3
size: .
V: TRBV7-2
CDR3: CASSLEASGGAGDTQYF
DNA: TGTGCCAGCAGCTTAGAGGCTAGCGGGGGGGCGGGAGATACGCAGTATTTT

D: .
J: TRBJ2-7
size: .
V: TRBV4-1
CDR3: CASSQDRQTYEQYF
DNA: TGCGCCAGCAGCCAAGATCGACAAACCTACGAGCAGTACTTC

D: TRBD2
J: TRBJ2-1
size: .
V: TRBV19
CDR3: CASSITPASGRNEQFF
DNA: TGTGCCAGTAGTATAACTCCGGCTAGCGGGAGGAATGAGCAGTTCTTC

D: .
J: TRBJ1-6
size: few
V: TRBV7-2
CDR3: CASSLSGAGAQSTLHF
DNA: TGTGCCAGCAGCTTAAGTGGTGCGGGGGCGCAGAGTACCCTCCACTTT

D: .
J: TRBJ2-7
size: .
V: TRBV19
CDR3: CASSISRASYEQYF
DNA: TGTGCCAGTAGTATTTCGCGGGCCAGCTACGAGCAGTACTTC

D: TRBD2
J: TRBJ2-1
size: once
V: TRBV3-1
CDR3: CASSQRGGNNNEQFF
DNA: TGTGCCAGCAGCCAACGGGGGGGAAATAACAATGAGCAGTTCTTC

D: .
J: TRBJ2-2
size: once
V: TRBV29-1
CDR3: CSVVYALKGGELFF
DNA: TGCAGCGTTGTGTATGCCCTAAAAGGCGGGGAGCTGTTTTTT